These 29 T cell receptor beta chains came from one sample sequenced in a study of blood T cell repertoires in COVID-19. Sequencing was performed with immunoSEQ multiplex PCR; in TCRdb, only in-frame clones are kept and a portion is missing. The data contain 150,000 or so clones, roughly 80% of them singletons. Sequences were obtained from peripheral blood. The receptors shown here come from an older woman with COVID-19, enrolled during active disease.

The rearrangement links TRBV2 to TRBJ1-2, with D unclear. CDR1 is SNHLY, CDR2 FYNNEI, per germline. V was shortened by 5 bases and J by 8 bases, with 12 bases between the two germline ends. The CDR3 runs 12 residues. In nucleotides, the CDR3 is TGTGCCAGCAGTACGGACTCGGGCGGCTACACCTTC. Its translation is CASSTDSGGYTF.

The V and J genes are TRBV5-1 and TRBJ2-3; 16 bases map to TRBD2. Germline trimming cut 4 bases from V and 3 bases from J; bases unmatched to any gene: 5. Germline V lookup: CDR1 SGHRS, CDR2 YFSETQ. The CDR3 runs to 17 residues. CDR3 nucleotides: TGCGCCAGCAGCACAGGGACTAGCGGGGGGGTTACAGATACGCAGTATTTT. Its translation is CASSTGTSGGVTDTQYF.

This clone was seen a handful of times. This chain links TRBV28 with TRBJ1-4; D is unclear. CDR1 is MDHEN, CDR2 SYDVKM, per germline. Deletions cut 5 bases from V and 5 bases from J, with 15 bases between. CDR3 size: 15 residues. DNA for the CDR3: TGTGCCAGCAGTGACGGGGTACAGTCCAATGAAAAACTGTTTTTT. This sequence encodes CASSDGVQSNEKLFF.

The V and J genes are TRBV6-1 and TRBJ2-5; 11 bases fit TRBD2. Per the germline V gene, CDR1 is MNHNS and CDR2 is SASEGT. Unmatched junction bases numbered 2, after V lost 2 bases and J lost 3 bases. This CDR3 spans 15 amino acids. The CDR3 reads CASSELTSGEETQYF. The CDR3 DNA reads TGTGCCAGCAGTGAATTGACTAGCGGGGAAGAGACCCAGTACTTC.

This clone was picked up a small number of times. The V gene is TRBV2, the J gene TRBJ1-4; D is perhaps TRBD1 (6 bases). The germline gives CDR1 SNHLY, CDR2 FYNNEI. V was cut by 4 bases and J by 4 bases, with 13 bases left in between. The CDR3 has 15 amino acids. The CDR3 loop reads CASSAQDSLNEKLFF. CDR3 in DNA: TGTGCCAGCAGTGCCCAGGACAGTCTTAATGAAAAACTGTTTTTT. Full variable domain (remainder filled in from reference TRBV2 and TRBJ1-4): EPEVTQTPSHQVTQMGQEVILRCVPISNHLYFYWYRQILGQKVEFLVSFYNNEISEKSEIFDDQFSVERPDGSNFTLKIRSTKLEDSAMYFCASSAQDSLNEKLFFGSGTQLSVL.

The rearrangement links TRBV24-1 to TRBJ1-2, with TRBD1 matching 7 bases. Germline values: CDR1 KGHDR, CDR2 SFDVKD. V shed 4 bases and J 7 bases; nucleotides not matched to a gene: 11. This CDR3 spans 15 amino acids. CDR3 sequence: CATSDPGQRQGGYTF. The CDR3 DNA sequence: TGTGCCACCAGTGACCCGGGACAGCGGCAAGGTGGCTACACCTTC.

This sequence joins TRBV27 and TRBJ1-1; D gene ambiguous. V dropped 3 bases and J dropped 1 base, with 9 bases sitting between them. The germline gives CDR1 MNHEY, CDR2 SMNVEV (reference sequence). This CDR3 contains 14 residues. CDR3 in DNA: TGTGCCAGCAGTTTGACGGCAGGGAACACTGAAGCTTTCTTT. It translates to CASSLTAGNTEAFF.

V is TRBV9 and J is TRBJ1-5; tentatively, D is TRBD1 (5 bases). The length of the CDR3 is 16 residues. CDR1 is SGDLS and CDR2 is YYNGEE in the germline V gene. V was cut by 0 bases and J by 6 bases, with 16 bases left in between. The CDR3 bases are TGTGCCAGCAGCGTAGATTCGGGGGGATTCGGTCAGCCCCAGCATTTT. It specifies CASSVDSGGFGQPQHF.

The CDR3 nucleotides are TGTGCCAGCAGCCTAGTTCTACGGGGTGAGCAGTTCTTC. Amino acid sequence: CASSLVLRGEQFF. V is TRBV7-2 and J is TRBJ2-1, with D possibly TRBD2 on 5 matching bases. The germline V and J ends were trimmed by 5 bases and 9 bases, with 14 bases remaining between them. The CDR3 contains 13 residues. The germline V gene has CDR1 SGHTA and CDR2 FQGNSA.

The chain employs TRBV6-5 and TRBJ1-5; 7 positions agree with TRBD1. Germline V gene lookup returns CDR1 MNHEY and CDR2 SVGAGI. The length of the CDR3 is 13 residues. Trimming cost V 6 bases and J 5 bases; bases outside gene matches: 4. The CDR3 region has the DNA TGTGCCAGCAGCCGGGACAGTTATCAGCCCCAGCATTTT. Residues: CASSRDSYQPQHF.

The chain combines TRBV19 with TRBJ2-1, with TRBD1 matching over 7 bases. The CDR3 totals 11 residues. V lost 7 bases, J lost 10 bases, and 4 bases stayed unmatched. The V gene's germline CDR1 is LNHDA and CDR2 SQIVND (reference sequence). The CDR3 region is CASTRGTEQFF. In DNA form, the CDR3 reads TGTGCCAGTACCAGGGGGACGGAGCAGTTCTTC. Full variable domain (remainder filled in from reference TRBV19 and TRBJ2-1): DGGITQSPKYLFRKEGQNVTLSCEQNLNHDAMYWYRQDPGQGLRLIYYSQIVNDFQKGDIAEGYSVSREKKESFPLTVTSAQKNPTAFYLCASTRGTEQFFGPGTRLTVL.

This clone was picked up one time. J is TRBJ1-2 and V is TRBV5-5, with D possibly TRBD1 on 5 matching bases. The CDR3 sequence is 15 residues long. Germline V CDR1 and CDR2: SGHKS, YYEKEE (reference sequence). Trimming took off 0 bases at V and 2 bases at J, with 11 bases between the two ends. CDR3 protein: CASSLAGGTNYGYTF. The CDR3 DNA reads as TGTGCCAGCAGCTTGGCGGGGGGGACCAACTATGGCTACACCTTC.

This rearrangement joins TRBV30 to TRBJ1-5; 7 nucleotides align to TRBD1. The V gene end was trimmed by 6 bases and the J gene end by 0 bases; junction bases not matched to a gene: 5. Germline CDR1 and CDR2: GTSNPN and SVGIG (reference sequence). CDR3 length: 14 amino acids. The CDR3 sequence is CACRDSDSNQPQHF. The CDR3 DNA is TGTGCCTGTCGGGACAGTGATAGCAATCAGCCCCAGCATTTT.

This chain joins TRBV9 and TRBJ2-7; 9 bases agree with TRBD1. The V and J ends lost 0 bases and 5 bases, in that order; junction bases with no gene match: 12. The CDR3 totals 17 residues. Germline values: CDR1 SGDLS, CDR2 YYNGEE. The DNA for the CDR3 is TGTGCCAGCAGCGTAGGCAATCTCCGGGACAGGGCCCACGAGCAGTACTTC. Its translation: CASSVGNLRDRAHEQYF.

This clone was found a few times. The V gene is TRBV18, the J gene TRBJ1-2; 7 bases match TRBD1. From germline, CDR1 is KGHSH and CDR2 LQKENI. The V segment lost 6 bases and the J segment 5 bases; nucleotides outside the gene matches: 3. The CDR3 runs to 12 residues. CDR3 protein: CASSEGAYGYTF. CDR3 coding DNA: TGTGCCAGCTCCGAGGGGGCGTATGGCTACACCTTC.

The chain joins TRBV19 to TRBJ1-4, with 8 bases that match TRBD1. The V gene's germline CDR1 is LNHDA and CDR2 SQIVND (reference sequence). V shed 4 bases and J 6 bases; nucleotides not matched to a gene: 7. The CDR3 has 15 amino acids. CDR3 sequence (DNA): TGTGCCAGTAGTAACCCGGGACAGGTCTATGAAAAACTGTTTTTT. This gives the protein CASSNPGQVYEKLFF. Complete variable domain (other parts from reference TRBV19 and TRBJ1-4): DGGITQSPKYLFRKEGQNVTLSCEQNLNHDAMYWYRQDPGQGLRLIYYSQIVNDFQKGDIAEGYSVSREKKESFPLTVTSAQKNPTAFYLCASSNPGQVYEKLFFGSGTQLSVL.

This rearrangement joins TRBV6-1 to TRBJ2-3; D might be TRBD2 (5 bases). The CDR3 is 15 amino acids. V lost 2 bases, J lost 4 bases, and 13 bases lay in between. Germline V lookup: CDR1 MNHNS, CDR2 SASEGT. Written as DNA, the CDR3 is TGTGCCAGCAGTGAATGGGGAGTTCCCCCAGATACGCAGTATTTT. It is translated as CASSEWGVPPDTQYF.

The chain has TRBV18 and TRBJ1-5, with no clear D. Between the trimmed V and J ends, which lost 1 base and 8 bases, there was a span of 12 bases. This CDR3 comprises 14 residues. The germline V gene has CDR1 KGHSH and CDR2 LQKENI. Here the CDR3 DNA reads TGTGCCAGCTCACCACGGGAGTCCTCGGAGCCCCAGCATTTT. Encoded protein: CASSPRESSEPQHF. Variable domain in full (rest from reference TRBV18 and TRBJ1-5): NAGVMQNPRHLVRRRGQEARLRCSPMKGHSHVYWYRQLPEEGLKFMVYLQKENIIDESGMPKERFSAEFPKEGPSILRIQQVVRGDSAAYFCASSPRESSEPQHFGDGTRLSIL.

V usage is TRBV5-4 and J usage is TRBJ1-6; 12 nucleotides match TRBD1. The V gene end was trimmed by 3 bases and the J gene end by 9 bases; junction bases not matched to a gene: 4. This CDR3 comprises 15 residues. The germline CDR1 and CDR2 sequences are SGHNT and YYREEE (reference sequence). CDR3 amino acids: CASSSGTGGVSPLHF. The CDR3 nucleotides read TGTGCCAGCAGCTCCGGGACAGGGGGCGTTTCACCCCTCCACTTT.

This chain joins TRBV3-1 (or the pseudogene TRBV3-2) and TRBJ2-7; 7 bases are shared with TRBD1. This CDR3 region has 14 residues. Germline V gene lookup returns CDR1 LGHDT and CDR2 YNNKEL (reference sequence). Trimming cost V 1 base and J 2 bases; bases outside gene matches: 2. CDR3 in amino acids: CASSQGDSTYEQYF. In DNA form, the CDR3 reads TGTGCCAGCAGCCAAGGGGACAGTACCTACGAGCAGTACTTC.

V usage is TRBV3-1 (or the pseudogene TRBV3-2) and J usage is TRBJ1-3; D is ambiguous. V lost 8 bases and J 4 bases, leaving 6 bases between the germline ends. The CDR3 consists of 11 residues. Germline CDR1 and CDR2: LGHDT and YNNKEL (reference sequence). CDR3 protein: CASSGGNTIYF. CDR3 sequence (DNA): TGTGCCAGCTCTGGCGGAAACACCATATATTTT.

This sequence joins TRBV3-1 (or the pseudogene TRBV3-2) and TRBJ1-1; D call uncertain. This CDR3 comprises 16 residues. V gave up 0 bases and J gave up 5 bases, with 16 bases separating them. Germline values: CDR1 LGHDT, CDR2 YNNKEL (reference sequence). CDR3 bases: TGTGCCAGCAGCCAAGATTTTTTGGCCGGAGGGACTGAAGCTTTCTTT. As protein: CASSQDFLAGGTEAFF.

In the case of this clone: One end of the junction varies from germline; a read error may be responsible. The chain recombines TRBV11-2 with TRBJ1-2, with D perhaps matching TRBD1 (6 bases). From germline, CDR1 is SGHAT and CDR2 FQNNGV. The CDR3 consists of 15 residues. CDR3 bases: TGTGCCAGCAGCTTTGATTGGGGGCCTAAGTATGGCTACACCTTC. Its protein is CASSFDWGPKYGYTF.

This chain links TRBV5-5 with TRBJ2-3; D remains unclear. CDR3 size: 13 residues. Germline V gene lookup returns CDR1 SGHKS and CDR2 YYEKEE (reference sequence). Trimming stripped 5 bases from V and 2 bases from J, with 9 bases between. CDR3 sequence: CASRLYFTDTQYF. The CDR3 DNA reads TGTGCCAGCAGGCTATACTTCACAGATACGCAGTATTTT.

The CDR3 DNA reads TGTGCCACCAGCATAGACAGGGGGCCCTACGAGCAGTACTTC. Its translation: CATSIDRGPYEQYF. V and J are TRBV15 and TRBJ2-7, with 10 positions matching TRBD1. J was trimmed by 2 bases and V by 4 bases; bases with no gene match: 2. CDR1 is LNHNV and CDR2 is YYDKDF in the germline V gene (reference sequence). The CDR3 totals 14 residues.

This clone has just a few counts. The chain carries TRBV6-5 and TRBJ1-6; a weak D match, TRBD1 (6 bases). Germline lookup yields CDR1 MNHEY and CDR2 SVGAGI. The CDR3 contains 14 residues. Trimming took off 6 bases at V and 9 bases at J, with 15 bases between the two ends. The DNA of the CDR3 is TGTGCCAGCAGCGGACAGCCCGGTTCTTCACCCCTCCACTTT. Translating it yields CASSGQPGSSPLHF.

V usage is TRBV19 and J usage is TRBJ1-2; 9 bases are a match to TRBD1. The length of the CDR3 is 16 residues. CDR1 and CDR2 (germline): LNHDA, SQIVND (reference sequence). Unmatched junction bases numbered 13, after V lost 5 bases and J lost 6 bases. In DNA, the CDR3 is TGTGCCAGTAGTGTCTCATTTACAGGGGGCGAGAATGGCTACACCTTC. Translation: CASSVSFTGGENGYTF.

The chain has TRBV2 and TRBJ1-6, with D maybe TRBD1 (6 bases). Trimming pared 7 bases from V and 11 bases from J, leaving 12 bases between. The CDR3 is 12 residues long. Germline V lookup: CDR1 SNHLY, CDR2 FYNNEI. The CDR3 DNA is TGTGCCAGCAAGGGGGGGCCGGCACCCCTCCACTTT. Translated: CASKGGPAPLHF. Looking up the rest from reference TRBV2 and TRBJ1-6 gives the full variable domain: EPEVTQTPSHQVTQMGQEVILRCVPISNHLYFYWYRQILGQKVEFLVSFYNNEISEKSEIFDDQFSVERPDGSNFTLKIRSTKLEDSAMYFCASKGGPAPLHFGNGTRLTVT.

This chain joins TRBV20-1 and TRBJ1-2; 8 bases match TRBD1. V lost 3 bases, J lost 7 bases, and 4 bases stayed unmatched. CDR3 size: 12 residues. Looked up from germline, CDR1 is DFQATT and CDR2 is SNEGSKA (reference sequence). The CDR3 DNA is TGCAGTGCTAGTCCAGGGGGCTTTGGCTACACCTTC. Residues: CSASPGGFGYTF.